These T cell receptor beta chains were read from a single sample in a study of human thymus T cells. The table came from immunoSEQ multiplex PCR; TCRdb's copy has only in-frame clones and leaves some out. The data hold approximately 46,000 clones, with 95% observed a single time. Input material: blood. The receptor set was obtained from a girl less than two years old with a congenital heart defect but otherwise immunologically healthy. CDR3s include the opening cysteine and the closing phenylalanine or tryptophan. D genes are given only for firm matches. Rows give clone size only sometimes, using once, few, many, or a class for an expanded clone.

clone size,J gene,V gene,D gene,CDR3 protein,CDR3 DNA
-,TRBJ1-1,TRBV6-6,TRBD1,CASSTQGGTEAFF,TGTGCCAGCAGTACCCAGGGGGGCACTGAAGCTTTCTTT
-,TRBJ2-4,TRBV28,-,CASSPFVAKNIQYF,TGTGCCAGCAGTCCCTTCGTAGCCAAAAACATTCAGTACTTC
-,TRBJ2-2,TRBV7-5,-,CAPTSGRDLTGELFF,TGTGCCCCCACTAGCGGGAGAGACCTAACCGGGGAGCTGTTTTTT
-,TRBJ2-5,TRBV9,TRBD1,CASSVVGTGGQQYF,TGTGCCAGCAGCGTAGTGGGGACAGGGGGTCAACAGTACTTC
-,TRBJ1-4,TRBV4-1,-,CASSQRGTNEKLFF,TGCGCCAGCAGCCAACGAGGGACTAATGAAAAACTGTTTTTT
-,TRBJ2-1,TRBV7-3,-,CASSPSGGRYNEQFF,TGTGCCAGCAGCCCGTCAGGTGGTCGGTACAATGAGCAGTTCTTC
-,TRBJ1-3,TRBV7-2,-,CASSSSHSGRGSGNTIYF,TGTGCCAGCAGCTCTAGCCATTCGGGGAGGGGCTCTGGAAACACCATATATTTT
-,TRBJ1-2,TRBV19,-,CASSLWGSYGYTF,TGTGCCAGTAGTTTATGGGGTAGCTATGGCTACACCTTC
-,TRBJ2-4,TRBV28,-,CASSFTLSAKNIQYF,TGTGCCAGCAGTTTTACGTTGAGTGCCAAAAACATTCAGTACTTC
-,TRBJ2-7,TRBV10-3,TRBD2,CAISDPTSGREGFVEQYF,TGTGCCATCAGCGATCCTACTAGCGGGAGAGAAGGGTTTGTCGAGCAGTACTTC
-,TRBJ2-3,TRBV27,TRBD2,CASNGTSGSTDTQYF,TGTGCCAGCAACGGGACTAGCGGGAGTACAGATACGCAGTATTTT
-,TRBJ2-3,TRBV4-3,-,CASSQGGDRADTQYF,TGCGCCAGCAGCCAAGGAGGCGATCGGGCAGATACGCAGTATTTT
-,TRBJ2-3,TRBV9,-,CASSSRQSYGTDTQYF,TGTGCCAGCAGCTCTCGACAGTCTTACGGCACAGATACGCAGTATTTT
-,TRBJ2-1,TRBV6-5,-,CGARLLNEQFF,TGCGGGGCCAGACTTCTAAATGAGCAGTTCTTC
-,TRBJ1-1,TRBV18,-,CASSPEGWDTEAFF,TGTGCCAGCTCACCAGAGGGTTGGGACACTGAAGCTTTCTTT
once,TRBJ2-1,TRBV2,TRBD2,CASREGLAGSGKQFF,TGTGCCAGCAGGGAAGGACTAGCGGGGTCCGGGAAGCAGTTCTTC
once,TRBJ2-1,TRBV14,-,CASSQDRPTRSSYNEQFF,TGTGCCAGCAGCCAAGATCGACCTACCAGGAGCTCCTACAATGAGCAGTTCTTC
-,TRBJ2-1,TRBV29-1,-,CSVDKTGRPYNEQFF,TGCAGCGTGGATAAGACAGGGAGGCCCTACAATGAGCAGTTCTTC
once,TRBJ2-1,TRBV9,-,CASSVAPHWSNEQFF,TGTGCCAGCAGCGTAGCCCCCCACTGGAGCAATGAGCAGTTCTTC
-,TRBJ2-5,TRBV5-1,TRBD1,CASSPGGRRETQYF,TGCGCCAGCAGCCCAGGGGGCCGTCGAGAGACCCAGTACTTC
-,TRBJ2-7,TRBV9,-,CASSVDVPGAVDEQYF,TGTGCCAGCAGCGTAGATGTTCCGGGAGCGGTCGACGAGCAGTACTTC
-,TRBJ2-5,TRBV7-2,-,CASSFGRGSWTQGETQYF,TGTGCCAGCAGCTTCGGGCGAGGTAGCTGGACCCAAGGGGAGACCCAGTACTTC
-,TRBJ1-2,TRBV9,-,CASSAVGTSFGYTF,TGTGCCAGCAGCGCCGTCGGGACATCTTTTGGCTACACCTTC
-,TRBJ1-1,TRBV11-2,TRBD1,CASSHGQGRATEAFF,TGTGCCAGCAGCCACGGACAGGGTAGGGCCACTGAAGCTTTCTTT
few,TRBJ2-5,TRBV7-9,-,CASKAEYQETQYF,TGTGCCAGCAAAGCGGAGTACCAAGAGACCCAGTACTTC
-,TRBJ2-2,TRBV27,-,CASRPLGGRTGELFF,TGTGCCAGCAGACCGCTCGGGGGACGGACCGGGGAGCTGTTTTTT
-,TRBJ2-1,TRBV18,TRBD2,CASRGLAHSSFSYNEQFF,TGTGCCAGCCGGGGACTAGCGCATTCCTCATTCTCCTACAATGAGCAGTTCTTC
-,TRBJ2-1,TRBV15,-,CATSRAVRGNEQFF,TGTGCCACCAGCAGGGCAGTCCGGGGGAATGAGCAGTTCTTC
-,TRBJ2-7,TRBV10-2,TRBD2,CASSRASGRSYEQYF,TGCGCCAGCAGTCGCGCTAGCGGGAGGTCCTACGAGCAGTACTTC
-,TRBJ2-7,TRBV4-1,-,CASSQAMGRSYEQYF,TGCGCCAGCAGCCAAGCAATGGGACGCTCCTACGAGCAGTACTTC
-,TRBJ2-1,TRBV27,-,CASSLTQGQIYNEQFF,TGTGCCAGCAGTTTAACCCAGGGCCAAATCTACAATGAGCAGTTCTTC
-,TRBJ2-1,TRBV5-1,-,CASRLASYNEQFF,TGCGCCAGCAGACTAGCCTCCTACAATGAGCAGTTCTTC
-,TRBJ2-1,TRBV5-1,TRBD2,CASSLAAGVFNEQFF,TGCGCCAGCAGTTTGGCAGCGGGAGTCTTTAATGAGCAGTTCTTC
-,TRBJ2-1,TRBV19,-,CASSLGGGGYNEQFF,TGTGCCAGTAGCCTAGGGGGAGGAGGCTACAATGAGCAGTTCTTC
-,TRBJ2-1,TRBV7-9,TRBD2,CASSLSAGLALNEQFF,TGTGCCAGCAGCTTAAGTGCCGGACTAGCTCTCAATGAGCAGTTCTTC
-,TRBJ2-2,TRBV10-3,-,CAISGGASNTGELFF,TGTGCCATCAGTGGGGGAGCCTCGAACACCGGGGAGCTGTTTTTT
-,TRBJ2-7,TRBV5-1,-,CASRSRTDSPIEYF,TGCGCCAGCAGAAGCCGGACAGATTCCCCGATTGAGTACTTC
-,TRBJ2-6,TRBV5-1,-,CASSLARFQISGANVLTF,TGCGCCAGCAGCTTGGCCCGGTTTCAGATTTCTGGGGCCAACGTCCTGACTTTC
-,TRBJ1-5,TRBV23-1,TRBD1,CASSRQGNHQPQHF,TGCGCCAGCAGTCGACAGGGTAACCATCAGCCCCAGCATTTT
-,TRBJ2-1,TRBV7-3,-,CASSPHRGSSYNEQFF,TGTGCCAGCAGCCCCCATAGGGGCAGCTCCTACAATGAGCAGTTCTTC
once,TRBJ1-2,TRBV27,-,CASRPSANYGYTF,TGTGCCAGCAGGCCATCAGCTAACTATGGCTACACCTTC
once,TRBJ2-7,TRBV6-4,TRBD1,CASSDSRTGPYGTYEQYF,TGTGCCAGCAGTGACTCCAGGACAGGTCCCTACGGCACCTACGAGCAGTACTTC
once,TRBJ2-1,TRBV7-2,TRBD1,CASSAQGVTNEQFF,TGTGCCAGCAGCGCCCAGGGGGTGACCAATGAGCAGTTCTTC
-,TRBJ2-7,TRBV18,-,CASSQATGTNSYEQYF,TGTGCCAGCTCGCAGGCTACCGGGACGAACTCCTACGAGCAGTACTTC
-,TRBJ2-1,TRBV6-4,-,CASSDGFEQFF,TGTGCCAGCAGTGACGGGTTTGAGCAGTTCTTC
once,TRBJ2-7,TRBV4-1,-,CASSPPETGAYEQYF,TGCGCCAGCAGCCCCCCGGAGACGGGGGCCTACGAGCAGTACTTC
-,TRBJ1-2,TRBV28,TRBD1,CASSLSPGTGGVYGYTF,TGTGCCAGCAGTTTATCACCCGGGACAGGGGGCGTCTATGGCTACACCTTC
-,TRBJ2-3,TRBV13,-,CASSWLINTDTQYF,TGTGCCAGCAGCTGGCTAATCAACACAGATACGCAGTATTTT
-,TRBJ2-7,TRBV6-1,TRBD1,CASSELPQGAMQYF,TGTGCCAGCAGTGAATTACCACAGGGGGCGATGCAGTACTTC
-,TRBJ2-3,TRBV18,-,CASSSNRADTQYF,TGTGCCAGCTCATCTAACAGAGCAGATACGCAGTATTTT
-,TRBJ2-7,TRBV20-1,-,CSASGTPEQYF,TGCAGTGCCTCAGGGACCCCCGAGCAGTACTTC